This TCR beta chain originates from a study of naive and memory T cell subsets. Effector memory cells were sorted as CD45RA-CD27-, EMRA cells as CD45RA+CD27-. V lost 4 bases and J 0 bases, leaving 7 bases between the germline ends. Per germline, CDR1 KGHSH and CDR2 LQKENI. The CDR3 covers 13 residues. This clonotype was recorded many times. Both TRBC1 and TRBC2 were covered by a beta constant-region primer of two equimolar oligonucleotides. TCRdb independently ran MiXCR on the UMI-ligation and nested PCR reads; one entry per CDR3 protein. The profile shows around 35,000 distinct CDR3 sequences, approximately 12% of them singletons.

The sequence was collected from a human donor in good health. Sequencing used effector memory CD4+ T cells from blood. The subset denotes: effector memory, CD45RA- CD27-. The chain is built from TRBV18 and TRBJ2-7; perhaps TRBD2 as D (6 bases). DNA for the CDR3: TGTGCCAGCTCACTGGGACTCTCCTACGAGCAGTACTTC. Amino acid sequence: CASSLGLSYEQYF.